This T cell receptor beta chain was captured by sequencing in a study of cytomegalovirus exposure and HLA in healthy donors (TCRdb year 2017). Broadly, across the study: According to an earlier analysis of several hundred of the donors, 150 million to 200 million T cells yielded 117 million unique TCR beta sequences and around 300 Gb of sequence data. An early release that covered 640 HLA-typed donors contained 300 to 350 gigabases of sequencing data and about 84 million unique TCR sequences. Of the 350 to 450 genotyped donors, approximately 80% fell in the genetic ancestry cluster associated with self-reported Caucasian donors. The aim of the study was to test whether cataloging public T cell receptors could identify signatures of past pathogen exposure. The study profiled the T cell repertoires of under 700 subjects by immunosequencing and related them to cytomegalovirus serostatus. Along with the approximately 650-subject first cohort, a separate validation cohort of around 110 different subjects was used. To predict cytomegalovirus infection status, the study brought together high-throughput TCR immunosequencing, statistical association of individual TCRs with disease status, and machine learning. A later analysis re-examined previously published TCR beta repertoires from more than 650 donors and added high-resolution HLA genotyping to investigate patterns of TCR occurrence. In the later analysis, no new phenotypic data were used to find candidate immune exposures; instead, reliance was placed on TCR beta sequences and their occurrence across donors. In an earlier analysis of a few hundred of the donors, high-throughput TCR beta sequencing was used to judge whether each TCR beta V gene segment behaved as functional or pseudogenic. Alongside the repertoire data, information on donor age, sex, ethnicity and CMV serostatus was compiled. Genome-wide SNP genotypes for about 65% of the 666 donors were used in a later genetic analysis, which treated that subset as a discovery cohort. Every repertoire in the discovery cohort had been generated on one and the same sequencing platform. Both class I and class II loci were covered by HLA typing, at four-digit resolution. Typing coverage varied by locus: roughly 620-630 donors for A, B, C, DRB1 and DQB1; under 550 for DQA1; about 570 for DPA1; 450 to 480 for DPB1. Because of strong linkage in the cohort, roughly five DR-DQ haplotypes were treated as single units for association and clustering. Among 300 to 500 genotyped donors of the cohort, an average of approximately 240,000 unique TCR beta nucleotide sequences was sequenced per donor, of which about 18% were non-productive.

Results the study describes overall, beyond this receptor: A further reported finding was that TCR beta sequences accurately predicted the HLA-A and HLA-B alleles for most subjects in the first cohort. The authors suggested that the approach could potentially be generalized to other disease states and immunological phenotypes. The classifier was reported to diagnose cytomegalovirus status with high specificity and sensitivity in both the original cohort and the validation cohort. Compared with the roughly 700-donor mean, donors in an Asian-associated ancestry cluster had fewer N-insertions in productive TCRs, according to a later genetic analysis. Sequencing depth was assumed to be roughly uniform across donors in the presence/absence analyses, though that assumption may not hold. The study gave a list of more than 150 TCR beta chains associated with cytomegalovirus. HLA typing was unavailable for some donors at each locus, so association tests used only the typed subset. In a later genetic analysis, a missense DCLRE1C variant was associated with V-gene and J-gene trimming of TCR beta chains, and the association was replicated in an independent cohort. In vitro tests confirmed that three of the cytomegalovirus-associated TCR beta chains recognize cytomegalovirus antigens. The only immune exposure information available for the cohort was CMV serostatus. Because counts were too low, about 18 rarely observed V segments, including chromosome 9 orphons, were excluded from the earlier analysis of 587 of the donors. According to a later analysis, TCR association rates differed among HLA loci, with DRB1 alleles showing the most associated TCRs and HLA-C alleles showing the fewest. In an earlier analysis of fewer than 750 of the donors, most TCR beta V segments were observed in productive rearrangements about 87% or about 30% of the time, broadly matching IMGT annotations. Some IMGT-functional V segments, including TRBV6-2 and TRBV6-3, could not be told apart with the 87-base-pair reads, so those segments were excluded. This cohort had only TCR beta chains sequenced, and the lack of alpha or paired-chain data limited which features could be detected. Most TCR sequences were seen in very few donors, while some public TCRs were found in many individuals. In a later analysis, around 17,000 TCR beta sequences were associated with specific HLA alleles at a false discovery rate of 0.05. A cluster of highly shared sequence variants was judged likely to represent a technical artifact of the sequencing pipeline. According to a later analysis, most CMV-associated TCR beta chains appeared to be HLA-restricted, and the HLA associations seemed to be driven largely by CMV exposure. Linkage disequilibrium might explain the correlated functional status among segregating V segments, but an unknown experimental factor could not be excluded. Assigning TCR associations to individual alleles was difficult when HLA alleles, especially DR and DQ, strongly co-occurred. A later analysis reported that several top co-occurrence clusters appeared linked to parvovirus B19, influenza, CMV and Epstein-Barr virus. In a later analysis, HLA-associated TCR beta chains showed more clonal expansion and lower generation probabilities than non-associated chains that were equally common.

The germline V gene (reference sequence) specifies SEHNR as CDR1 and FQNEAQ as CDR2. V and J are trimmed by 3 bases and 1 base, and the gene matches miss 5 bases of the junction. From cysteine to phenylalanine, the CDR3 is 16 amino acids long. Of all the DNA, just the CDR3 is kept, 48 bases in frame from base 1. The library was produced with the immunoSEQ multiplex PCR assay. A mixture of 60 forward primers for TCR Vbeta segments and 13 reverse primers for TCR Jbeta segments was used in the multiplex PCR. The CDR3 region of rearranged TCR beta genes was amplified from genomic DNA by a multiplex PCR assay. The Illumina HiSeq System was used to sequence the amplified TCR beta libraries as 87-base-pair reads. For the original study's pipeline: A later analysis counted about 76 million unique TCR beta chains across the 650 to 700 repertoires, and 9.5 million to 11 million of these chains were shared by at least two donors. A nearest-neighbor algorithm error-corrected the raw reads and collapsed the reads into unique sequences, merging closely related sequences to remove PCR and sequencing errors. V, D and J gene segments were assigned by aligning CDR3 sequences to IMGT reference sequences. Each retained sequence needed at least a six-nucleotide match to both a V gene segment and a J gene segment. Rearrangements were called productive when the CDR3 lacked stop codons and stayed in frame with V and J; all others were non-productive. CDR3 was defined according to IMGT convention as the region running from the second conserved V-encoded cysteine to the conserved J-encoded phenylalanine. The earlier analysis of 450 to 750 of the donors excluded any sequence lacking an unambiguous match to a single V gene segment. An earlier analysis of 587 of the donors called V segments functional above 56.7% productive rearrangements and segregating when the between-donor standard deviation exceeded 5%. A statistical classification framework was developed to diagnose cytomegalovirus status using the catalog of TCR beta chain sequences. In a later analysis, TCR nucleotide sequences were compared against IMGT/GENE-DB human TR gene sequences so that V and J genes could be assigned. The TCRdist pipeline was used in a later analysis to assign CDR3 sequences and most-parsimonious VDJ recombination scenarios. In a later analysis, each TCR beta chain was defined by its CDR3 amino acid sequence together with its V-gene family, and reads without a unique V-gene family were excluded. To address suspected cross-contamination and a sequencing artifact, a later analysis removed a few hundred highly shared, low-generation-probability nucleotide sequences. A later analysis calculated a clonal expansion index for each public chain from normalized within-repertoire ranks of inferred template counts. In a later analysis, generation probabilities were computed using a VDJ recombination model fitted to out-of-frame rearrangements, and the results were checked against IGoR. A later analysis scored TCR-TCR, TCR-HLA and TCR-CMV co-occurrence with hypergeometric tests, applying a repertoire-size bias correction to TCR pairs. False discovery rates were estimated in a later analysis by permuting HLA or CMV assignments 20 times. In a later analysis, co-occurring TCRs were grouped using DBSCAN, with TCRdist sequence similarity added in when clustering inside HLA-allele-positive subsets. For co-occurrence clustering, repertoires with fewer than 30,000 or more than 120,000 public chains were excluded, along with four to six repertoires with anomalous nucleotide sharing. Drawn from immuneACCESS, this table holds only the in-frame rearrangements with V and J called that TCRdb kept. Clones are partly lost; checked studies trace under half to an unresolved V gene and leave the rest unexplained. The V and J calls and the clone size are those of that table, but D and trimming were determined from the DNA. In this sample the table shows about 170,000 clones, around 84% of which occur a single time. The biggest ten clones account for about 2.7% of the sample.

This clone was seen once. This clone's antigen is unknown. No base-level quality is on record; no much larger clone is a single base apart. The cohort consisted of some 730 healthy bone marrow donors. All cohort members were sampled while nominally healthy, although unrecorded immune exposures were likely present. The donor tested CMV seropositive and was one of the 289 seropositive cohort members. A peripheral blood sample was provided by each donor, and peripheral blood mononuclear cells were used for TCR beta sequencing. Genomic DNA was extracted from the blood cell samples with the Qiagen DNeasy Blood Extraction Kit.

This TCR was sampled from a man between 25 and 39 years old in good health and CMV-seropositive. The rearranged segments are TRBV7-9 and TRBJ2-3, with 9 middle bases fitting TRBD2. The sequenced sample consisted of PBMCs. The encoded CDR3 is CASSFGSSGGTDTQYF. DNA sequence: TGTGCCAGCAGCTTTGGGTCTAGCGGGGGCACAGATACGCAGTATTTT.